This T cell receptor (beta chain) was obtained from a study of shared clonotypes between healthy human individuals. Several immunoSEQ 96-well plates shared each subset's DNA, each plate a replicate. Assay used: immunoSEQ multiplex PCR; TCRdb lists only in-frame clones, some missing. This sample has 2.5 million or so clones, with approximately 90% found just once. Overall study findings and caveats: Among donors, the sharing of clonotypes was expected to be influenced by sequencing depth. Among the subsets, naive ones generally showed larger estimated richness than memory ones.

V shed 2 bases and J shed 3 bases, with 10 bases lying between them. Germline CDR1 KGHSH, CDR2 LQKENI. CDR3 length equals 14 residues. From CD4+ cells came CD45RA+ naive and CD45RA-negative memory subsets. For this clone: Its antigen is not identified.

The gene calls are TRBV18 and TRBJ2-5; D may be TRBD1 (6 bases). The clonotype was recovered from a man aged 18 to 29 in good health. Material for sequencing was naive CD4+ T cells sorted from blood. Indicated subset: CD45RA+ positively selected. The CDR3 DNA reads TGTGCCAGCTCACCAGGCAACAGGGAAGAGACCCAGTACTTC. It translates to CASSPGNREETQYF.